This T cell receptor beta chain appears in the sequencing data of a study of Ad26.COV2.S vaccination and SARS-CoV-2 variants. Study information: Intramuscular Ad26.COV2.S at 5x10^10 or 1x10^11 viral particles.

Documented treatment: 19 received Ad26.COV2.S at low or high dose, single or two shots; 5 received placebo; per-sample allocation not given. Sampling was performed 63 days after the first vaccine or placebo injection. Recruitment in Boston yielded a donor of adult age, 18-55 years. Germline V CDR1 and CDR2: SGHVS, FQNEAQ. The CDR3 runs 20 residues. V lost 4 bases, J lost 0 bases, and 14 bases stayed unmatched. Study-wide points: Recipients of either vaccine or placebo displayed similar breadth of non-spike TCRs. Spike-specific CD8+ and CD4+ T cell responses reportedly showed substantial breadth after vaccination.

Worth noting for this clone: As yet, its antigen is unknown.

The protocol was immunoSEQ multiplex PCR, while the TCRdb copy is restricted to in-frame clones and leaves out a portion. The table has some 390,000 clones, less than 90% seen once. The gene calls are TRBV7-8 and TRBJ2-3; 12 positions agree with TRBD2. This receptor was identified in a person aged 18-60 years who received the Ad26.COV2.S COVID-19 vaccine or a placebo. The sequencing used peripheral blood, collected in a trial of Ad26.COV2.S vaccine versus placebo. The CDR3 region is CASSSTGTSGRSTSTDTQYF. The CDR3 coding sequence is TGTGCCAGCAGCTCTACCGGGACTAGCGGGCGATCGACTAGCACAGATACGCAGTATTTT.